The 2 T cell receptor beta chains below were found in one sample sequenced in a study of glioma-infiltrating T cells. The iRepertoire nested amplicon-rescue multiplex PCR amplified TCR alpha and beta CDR3s from RNA. TCRdb used MiXCR to reprocess the multiplex PCR reads, holding one entry per CDR3 protein. The sample includes a few hundred thousand distinct CDR3 sequences, 41% seen only once; the top ten take approximately 12%. Sequencing was carried out using glioma tissue, nonneoplastic brain tissue, or PBMCs (not recorded which). Every receptor here comes from a human donor with low-grade glioma or glioblastoma, undergoing nonglioma brain surgery, or in good health (not recorded which).

The chain combines TRBV18 with TRBJ2-3, with no clear D. V lost 0 bases to trimming and J lost 1 base, with 8 bases between them. CDR1 KGHSH and CDR2 LQKENI come from the germline V gene. The CDR3 is 15 residues long. The CDR3, as DNA: TGTGCCAGCTCACCACCTAGCCGGGGCACAGATACGCAGTATTTT. This encodes CASSPPSRGTDTQYF.

Turning to this clonotype: One base away lies a much larger clone, so this may be a sequencing read error. The chain couples TRBV20-1 to TRBJ1-1, with a possible D match to TRBD1 (6 bases). The V gene's germline CDR1 is DFQATT and CDR2 SNEGSKA (reference sequence). This CDR3 is built from 14 residues. Trimming pared 3 bases from V and 1 base from J, leaving 12 bases between. The CDR3 protein is CSARDQTGNTEAFF. The CDR3, as DNA: TGCAGTGCTAGGGATCAGACAGGGAACACTGAAGCTTTCTTT.